The next 13 T cell receptor beta chains were all read from a single sample in a study of shared clonotypes between healthy human individuals. Generated by immunoSEQ multiplex PCR, the TCRdb table keeps only in-frame clones and is missing some. The sample lists around 650,000 clones, approximately 96% occurring once. Selected positively for CCR7 and CD45RO-negative, naive CD8 cells excluded terminally differentiated effector memory CD45RA+ cells. The sequenced sample was naive CD8+ T cells sorted from blood. Receptors were obtained from a woman younger than 45 in good health.

The rearrangement links TRBV6-5 to TRBJ1-2; D perhaps matches TRBD1 (5 bases). Germline loops: CDR1 MNHEY, CDR2 SVGAGI. The V gene lost 5 bases and the J gene lost 7 bases, with 20 bases spanning the gap. CDR3 length equals 15 residues. CDR3: CASSPHWRGSIGYTF. The CDR3 nucleotides are TGTGCCAGCAGTCCCCACTGGAGGGGAAGCATTGGCTACACCTTC.

This chain connects TRBV7-9 to TRBJ1-1; D is ambiguous. Trimming left V 5 bases short and J 8 bases short, with 9 bases between. CDR1 is SEHNR, CDR2 FQNEAQ, per germline (reference sequence). This CDR3 has 11 amino acids. The CDR3 protein is CASSHGGEAFF. The CDR3 DNA is TGTGCCAGCAGCCACGGAGGAGAAGCTTTCTTT.

This sequence joins TRBV6-5 and TRBJ1-2; TRBD1 matches at 10 bases. The J segment lost 4 bases and the V segment lost 5 bases, leaving 7 bases of the junction unmatched. The CDR3 has 15 residues. CDR1 MNHEY and CDR2 SVGAGI come from the germline V gene. The CDR3 here is CASSLGQGDLYGYTF. Here the CDR3 DNA reads TGTGCCAGCAGTCTCGGACAGGGGGACCTCTATGGCTACACCTTC.

The chain carries TRBV19 and TRBJ2-5, with 8 bases fitting TRBD2. Germline-derived CDR1 and CDR2 are LNHDA and SQIVND (reference sequence). There are 15 residues in the CDR3. V lost 4 bases to trimming and J lost 4 bases; unmatched junction nucleotides: 8. The CDR3: CASSNPAGVGETQYF. The CDR3 DNA sequence: TGTGCCAGTAGTAATCCAGCGGGAGTCGGAGAGACCCAGTACTTC.

The chain joins TRBV27 to TRBJ2-1; TRBD2 matches 10 bases. Germline V lookup: CDR1 MNHEY, CDR2 SMNVEV (reference sequence). The CDR3 loop spans 19 amino acids. The V gene end was trimmed by 2 bases and the J gene end by 4 bases; junction bases not matched to a gene: 14. DNA of the CDR3: TGTGCCAGCAGTTTAGGTCTAGCGGGAGTCGGAGGGGTGTACAATGAGCAGTTCTTC. It yields the protein CASSLGLAGVGGVYNEQFF.

In nucleotides, the CDR3 is TGTGCCAGCAGCGCCGGCCGGGACACGAGGTACGAGCAGTACTTC. Its translation is CASSAGRDTRYEQYF. The chain uses TRBV5-6 and TRBJ2-7; D perhaps matches TRBD1 (6 bases). The V end was cut by 4 bases, the J end by 4 bases, with 18 bases between. The CDR3 totals 15 residues. The germline V gene has CDR1 SGHDT and CDR2 YYEEEE.

V usage is TRBV9 and J usage is TRBJ1-3; no reliable D call. CDR1 SGDLS and CDR2 YYNGEE come from the germline V gene. Trimming stripped 0 bases from V and 0 bases from J, with 10 bases between. The CDR3 loop spans 16 amino acids. This CDR3 is CASSVGFRNSGNTIYF. DNA of the CDR3: TGTGCCAGCAGCGTAGGTTTCCGAAACTCTGGAAACACCATATATTTT.

V is TRBV7-7 and J is TRBJ2-5; D remains unclear. The length of the CDR3 is 13 residues. Per the germline V gene, CDR1 is SSHAT and CDR2 is FNYEAQ (reference sequence). The V and J ends lost 1 base and 2 bases respectively, with 5 bases between them. As DNA, the CDR3 is TGTGCCAGCAGCTTAGTGAGGCAAGAGACCCAGTACTTC. This translates into CASSLVRQETQYF.

The V call is TRBV7-9, the J call TRBJ2-5, with 7 bases identical to TRBD2. Germline assignment: CDR1 SEHNR and CDR2 FQNEAQ (reference sequence). V was clipped by 2 bases and J by 3 bases; unmatched bases: 12. This CDR3 region has 17 residues. In DNA form, the CDR3 reads TGTGCCAGCAGCTTACCCCCGGGGGAGGGGTGGAAAGAGACCCAGTACTTC. It is translated as CASSLPPGEGWKETQYF.

The chain carries TRBV27 and TRBJ2-5, with 7 bases aligning to TRBD2. The CDR3 is 11 amino acids. Germline V gene data show CDR1 as MNHEY and CDR2 as SMNVEV (reference sequence). Trimming at V came to 4 bases and at J to 7 bases, leaving 0 bases not matched to a gene. CDR3: CASSWGGTQYF. CDR3 in DNA: TGTGCCAGCAGTTGGGGGGGGACCCAGTACTTC.

The CDR3 nucleotides are TGTGCCAGCCATCCGAGCCCAGGGTACGAGCAGTACTTC. Translation gives CASHPSPGYEQYF. This sequence joins TRBV28 and TRBJ2-7, with D possibly being TRBD1 (5 bases). The length of the CDR3 is 13 residues. Germline V lookup: CDR1 MDHEN, CDR2 SYDVKM. Trimming left V 8 bases short and J 4 bases short, with 15 bases between.

The chain joins TRBV13 to TRBJ2-1, with D perhaps matching TRBD1 (5 bases). Per germline, CDR1 PRHDT and CDR2 FYEKMQ (reference sequence). The CDR3 covers 14 residues. Trimming took 5 bases from V and 1 from J, leaving 9 bases between them. The CDR3 reads CASSHTGSYNEQFF. The CDR3 DNA sequence: TGTGCCAGCAGCCATACAGGATCCTACAATGAGCAGTTCTTC.

This chain joins TRBV5-6 and TRBJ2-5; no clear D gene. The CDR3 length is 12 residues. V was clipped by 6 bases and J by 6 bases, with 12 bases between them. Germline V gives CDR1 SGHDT, CDR2 YYEEEE. CDR3 in DNA: TGTGCCAGCACCGGGCAATTGAAGACCCAGTACTTC. Protein sequence: CASTGQLKTQYF.